This TCR beta chain was sequenced for a study of blood T cell repertoires in COVID-19. Study background: COVID-19 samples collected from the United States, Italy and Spain covered acute and convalescent phases. From T cells, B-cell-depleted T cells, or PBMCs came the material, which was cDNA or gDNA.

Study processing details: Amplification with reference gene primers provided the estimates of nucleated cell counts. The protocol was immunoSEQ multiplex PCR, while the TCRdb copy is restricted to in-frame clones and leaves out a portion. V and J calls plus clone size are reproduced from that table; the DNA served to infer D and trimming. The sample lists approximately 93,000 clones; around 86% were seen once. Germline-derived CDR1 and CDR2 are MNHEY and SVGAGI. The CDR3 has 15 residues. The ends lost 8 bases at V and 7 bases at J; junction bases unmatched: 13. The TCR originated in a human donor in a cohort sampled during active COVID-19. Material for sequencing was peripheral blood. This rearrangement joins TRBV6-5 to TRBJ2-3, with 9 bases that match TRBD2. As DNA, the CDR3 is TGTGCCAGCTATTCCCCGCGGGAGGGCCGTAATACGCAGTATTTT. It encodes CASYSPREGRNTQYF.